What follows are 26 T cell receptor beta chains derived from one specimen sequenced in a study of blood T cell repertoires in COVID-19. Libraries were prepared by immunoSEQ multiplex PCR; TCRdb keeps only in-frame clonotypes and omits some of them. The profile shows about 170,000 clones, about 83% of them singletons. What was sequenced was peripheral blood. The source of these receptors is an older woman who had recovered from COVID-19.

The chain has TRBV6-2 or TRBV6-3 and TRBJ2-6, with D possibly TRBD1 on 5 matching bases. Trimming took 0 bases from V and 0 from J, leaving 15 bases between them. The CDR3 length is 19 residues. CDR1 MNHEY and CDR2 SVGEGT come from the germline V gene. The CDR3 DNA reads as TGTGCCAGCAGTTACTCTGGGGCCTGGCGATTCTCTGGGGCCAACGTCCTGACTTTC. It is translated as CASSYSGAWRFSGANVLTF.

This clone was found a few times. The chain has TRBV10-3 and TRBJ1-2; D might be TRBD1 (5 bases). Trimming pared 2 bases from V and 8 bases from J, leaving 9 bases between. Germline-derived CDR1 and CDR2 are ENHRY and SYGVKD. CDR3 length: 12 amino acids. CDR3 sequence reads: CAISEVGGGYTF. CDR3 coding DNA: TGTGCCATCAGTGAGGTTGGGGGGGGCTACACCTTC.

The rearrangement links TRBV11-2 to TRBJ2-7; TRBD2 matches 15 bases. V shed 5 bases and J 6 bases; nucleotides not matched to a gene: 8. The CDR3 is 16 residues long. The V gene's germline CDR1 is SGHAT and CDR2 FQNNGV. The CDR3 loop reads CASSRWTSGGAGEQYF. The CDR3 DNA reads as TGTGCCAGCAGCCGCTGGACTAGCGGGGGGGCGGGCGAGCAGTACTTC.

The gene calls are TRBV3-1 (or the pseudogene TRBV3-2) and TRBJ2-7; 16 bases fit TRBD2. CDR3 length: 13 residues. The V and J ends lost 6 bases and 7 bases, in that order; junction bases with no gene match: 0. CDR1 and CDR2 (germline): LGHDT, YNNKEL (reference sequence). CDR3 sequence (DNA): TGTGCCAGCAGGGGACTAGCGGGGGGGGAGCAGTACTTC. Encoded protein: CASRGLAGGEQYF.

The chain joins TRBV18 to TRBJ2-1; the match to TRBD2 covers 15 bases. The V and J ends lost 3 bases and 9 bases, in that order; junction bases with no gene match: 0. CDR3 length equals 14 residues. Germline CDR1 KGHSH, CDR2 LQKENI. CDR3 amino acids: CASSPGLAGGEQFF. The CDR3, as DNA: TGTGCCAGCTCACCGGGACTAGCGGGGGGTGAGCAGTTCTTC.

The gene calls are TRBV7-6 and TRBJ2-1, with D maybe TRBD1 (8 bases). This CDR3 region has 15 residues. Germline V gene lookup returns CDR1 SGHVS and CDR2 FNYEAQ. With 5 bases removed from V and 2 bases from J, the gap between germline ends came to 13 bases. This CDR3 reads CASSKQGGTYNEQFF. The DNA of the CDR3 is TGTGCCAGCAGCAAACAGGGGGGGACCTACAATGAGCAGTTCTTC. The variable domain in full, completed from reference TRBV7-6 and TRBJ2-1, reads GAGVSQSPRYKVTKRGQDVALRCDPISGHVSLYWYRQALGQGPEFLTYFNYEAQQDKSGLPNDRFSAERPEGSISTLTIQRTEQRDSAMYRCASSKQGGTYNEQFFGPGTRLTVL.

The CDR3 bases are TGTGCCAGCAGCTTAGTTTTCCGGGACAGGGGATACTCCTATAATTCACCCCTCCACTTT. Amino acid sequence: CASSLVFRDRGYSYNSPLHF. The rearrangement uses TRBV11-3 and TRBJ1-6, with 10 positions matching TRBD1. The CDR3 is 20 amino acids. The V gene's germline CDR1 is SGHNT and CDR2 YENEEA. Trimming removed 1 base from V and 0 bases from J; junction bases left unmatched: 9.

The chain joins TRBV9 to TRBJ2-1; TRBD2 matches at 14 bases. Trimming removed 4 bases from V and 8 bases from J; junction bases left unmatched: 5. The CDR3 is 15 amino acids. CDR1 and CDR2 from the germline V gene are SGDLS and YYNGEE. The CDR3 nucleotides read TGTGCCAGCAGCCGACTAGCGGGAGGGGGGGATGAGCAGTTCTTC. It specifies CASSRLAGGGDEQFF.

The genes are TRBV19 and TRBJ2-3; TRBD2 agrees at 9 bases. The CDR3 has 18 residues. Per the germline V gene, CDR1 is LNHDA and CDR2 is SQIVND (reference sequence). With V trimmed by 6 bases and J by 0 bases, 13 bases remained unmatched. DNA of the CDR3: TGTGCCAGTAGCCCTCCCGAGGGACTAGCAGGAAGCACAGATACGCAGTATTTT. Encoded protein: CASSPPEGLAGSTDTQYF.

This clone was observed once. The chain links TRBV6-4 to TRBJ2-3; D possibly corresponds to TRBD1 (7 bases). V lost 6 bases and J lost 4, with 20 bases in between. CDR1 and CDR2 (germline): MRHNA, SNTAGT. The CDR3 runs to 16 residues. CDR3 amino acids: CASSPEGAPGADTQYF. CDR3 sequence (DNA): TGTGCCAGCAGCCCGGAGGGGGCCCCGGGGGCAGATACGCAGTATTTT.

The chain combines TRBV12-3 or TRBV12-4 with TRBJ1-3, with D maybe TRBD1 (5 bases). Trimming took off 3 bases at V and 7 bases at J, with 10 bases between the two ends. CDR3 length equals 13 residues. The DNA of the CDR3 is TGTGCCAGCAGTTTTACGCGGGGGAACACCATATATTTT. It encodes CASSFTRGNTIYF.

V usage is TRBV10-2 and J usage is TRBJ2-5; 8 bases align to TRBD2. V lost 10 bases, J lost 3 bases, and 10 bases stayed unmatched. The CDR3 contains 14 residues. The germline gives CDR1 WSHSY, CDR2 SAAADI. Here the CDR3 DNA reads TGCGCCACCAAGGGAGGGACTAGTGAAGAGACCCAGTACTTC. This gives the protein CATKGGTSEETQYF.

V usage is TRBV18 and J usage is TRBJ1-1; D not certain. V lost 6 bases and J 5 bases, leaving 10 bases between the germline ends. CDR1 and CDR2 (germline): KGHSH, LQKENI. The CDR3 is 12 amino acids. This CDR3 is CASSKGGTEAFF. CDR3 DNA sequence: TGTGCCAGCTCCAAGGGAGGGACTGAAGCTTTCTTT. The full variable domain, in which reference TRBV18 and TRBJ1-1 provide the parts outside the CDR3, is NAGVMQNPRHLVRRRGQEARLRCSPMKGHSHVYWYRQLPEEGLKFMVYLQKENIIDESGMPKERFSAEFPKEGPSILRIQQVVRGDSAAYFCASSKGGTEAFFGQGTRLTVV.

The chain links TRBV6-5 to TRBJ1-2, with D unresolved. Deletions cut 7 bases from V and 0 bases from J, with 9 bases between. This CDR3 is built from 13 residues. Germline loops: CDR1 MNHEY, CDR2 SVGAGI. The CDR3 DNA reads as TGTGCCAGCACCGACGGGACTAACTATGGCTACACCTTC. Its protein is CASTDGTNYGYTF.

The chain carries TRBV25-1 and TRBJ1-5; weak D call: TRBD1 (5 bases). Looked up from germline, CDR1 is MGHDK and CDR2 is SYGVNS. The CDR3 runs to 14 residues. V was pared by 4 bases and J by 2 bases, with 9 bases between. The chain's CDR3 is CASSGGRGNQPQHF. The CDR3 DNA reads TGTGCCAGCAGTGGGGGCAGGGGCAATCAGCCCCAGCATTTT. Using reference TRBV25-1 and TRBJ1-5 for the parts outside the CDR3, the full variable domain is EADIYQTPRYLVIGTGKKITLECSQTMGHDKMYWYQQDPGMELHLIHYSYGVNSTEKGDLSSESTVSRIRTEHFPLTLESARPSHTSQYLCASSGGRGNQPQHFGDGTRLSIL.

The rearrangement joins TRBV15 to TRBJ1-5, with D possibly being TRBD1 (5 bases). Germline V gene lookup returns CDR1 LNHNV and CDR2 YYDKDF (reference sequence). This CDR3 has 13 residues. V was clipped by 3 bases and J by 15 bases, with 18 bases between them. The CDR3 is CATSRDRTSKRHF. DNA for the CDR3: TGTGCCACCAGCAGGGACCGGACAAGCAAGCGGCATTTT.

The chain carries TRBV5-4 and TRBJ1-4; 9 bases match TRBD1. This CDR3 spans 15 amino acids. The germline CDR1 and CDR2 sequences are SGHNT and YYREEE (reference sequence). Germline trimming cut 5 bases from V and 6 bases from J; bases unmatched to any gene: 8. CDR3 nucleotide sequence: TGTGCCAGCAGGGGGACAGGGAAGGGTCATGAAAAACTGTTTTTT. Translated: CASRGTGKGHEKLFF.

The chain recombines TRBV18 with TRBJ2-1, with D possibly TRBD2 on 6 matching bases. V gave up 7 bases and J gave up 6 bases, with 13 bases separating them. The length of the CDR3 is 13 residues. In germline, CDR1 is KGHSH, CDR2 LQKENI. In nucleotides, the CDR3 is TGTGCCAGCTTCCCCTACGGGGGCAATGAGCAGTTCTTC. This gives the protein CASFPYGGNEQFF.

The V gene is TRBV12-3 or TRBV12-4, the J gene TRBJ2-5; D is unresolved. Trimming removed 5 bases from V and 5 bases from J, with 12 bases in between. This CDR3 region has 13 residues. CDR3 sequence: CASSPVLGETQYF. CDR3 coding DNA: TGTGCCAGCAGTCCGGTTCTCGGGGAGACCCAGTACTTC.

The V and J genes are TRBV5-4 and TRBJ2-5, with TRBD1 matching 9 bases. J gave up 4 bases and V 1 base, and 5 bases lay outside the gene matches. This CDR3 contains 15 residues. Germline lookup yields CDR1 SGHNT and CDR2 YYREEE (reference sequence). The CDR3 DNA follows: TGTGCCAGCAGCTTGCGGGGACAGGGAGGAGAGACCCAGTACTTC. Translation gives CASSLRGQGGETQYF.

The chain employs TRBV7-3 and TRBJ1-5; D is unclear. Germline V gene lookup returns CDR1 SGHTA and CDR2 FQGTGA. The CDR3 is 15 residues long. V was trimmed by 5 bases and J by 5 bases, leaving 16 bases between them. Here the CDR3 reads CASSVPRGSDQPQHF. CDR3 DNA sequence: TGTGCCAGCAGCGTACCACGGGGTTCTGATCAGCCCCAGCATTTT.

The V gene is TRBV2, the J gene TRBJ1-1; TRBD1 is a possible D gene (6 bases). The germline V and J ends were trimmed by 4 bases and 8 bases, with 11 bases remaining between them. This CDR3 has 12 amino acids. In germline, CDR1 is SNHLY, CDR2 FYNNEI. The CDR3 region is CASSAEDSEAFF. CDR3 DNA: TGTGCCAGCAGTGCGGAGGACAGCGAAGCTTTCTTT.

The rearrangement joins TRBV10-3 to TRBJ1-1; D is unresolved. Germline assignment: CDR1 ENHRY and CDR2 SYGVKD. This CDR3 spans 12 amino acids. V dropped 8 bases and J dropped 0 bases, with 7 bases sitting between them. The CDR3 coding sequence is TGTGCCATCGCGGGTATGAACACTGAAGCTTTCTTT. Protein: CAIAGMNTEAFF.

V usage is TRBV18 and J usage is TRBJ2-2, with 7 positions matching TRBD1. This CDR3 is 12 amino acids long. CDR1 KGHSH and CDR2 LQKENI come from the germline V gene. The junction had 1 base not matched to a gene; V was cut back by 5 bases and J by 7 bases. This chain's CDR3 is CASSGDSGELFF. The CDR3 coding sequence is TGTGCCAGCTCAGGGGACAGCGGGGAGCTGTTTTTT.

Only one count was recorded for this clone. The CDR3 here is CASSDRAGETQYF. CDR3 in DNA: TGCGCCAGCAGTGATAGGGCGGGGGAGACCCAGTACTTC. This chain links TRBV10-1 with TRBJ2-5, with TRBD2 as a possible D gene (6 bases). V lost 3 bases and J lost 5, with 10 bases in between. The CDR3 contains 13 residues. CDR1 is WNHNN, CDR2 SYGVQD, per germline (reference sequence).

This clone turned up a few times. The chain combines TRBV7-9 with TRBJ1-3, with 9 bases lining up with TRBD1. The CDR3 runs to 18 residues. The germline CDR1 and CDR2 sequences are SEHNR and FQNEAQ (reference sequence). V gave up 2 bases and J gave up 3 bases; unmatched junction bases: 11. As DNA, the CDR3 is TGTGCCAGCAGCTTATCCCGACAGGGGGGCTTCGGTGGAAACACCATATATTTT. Protein: CASSLSRQGGFGGNTIYF. Complete variable domain (other parts from reference TRBV7-9 and TRBJ1-3): DTGVSQNPRHKITKRGQNVTFRCDPISEHNRLYWYRQTLGQGPEFLTYFQNEAQLEKSRLLSDRFSAERPKGSFSTLEIQRTEQGDSAMYLCASSLSRQGGFGGNTIYFGEGSWLTVV.